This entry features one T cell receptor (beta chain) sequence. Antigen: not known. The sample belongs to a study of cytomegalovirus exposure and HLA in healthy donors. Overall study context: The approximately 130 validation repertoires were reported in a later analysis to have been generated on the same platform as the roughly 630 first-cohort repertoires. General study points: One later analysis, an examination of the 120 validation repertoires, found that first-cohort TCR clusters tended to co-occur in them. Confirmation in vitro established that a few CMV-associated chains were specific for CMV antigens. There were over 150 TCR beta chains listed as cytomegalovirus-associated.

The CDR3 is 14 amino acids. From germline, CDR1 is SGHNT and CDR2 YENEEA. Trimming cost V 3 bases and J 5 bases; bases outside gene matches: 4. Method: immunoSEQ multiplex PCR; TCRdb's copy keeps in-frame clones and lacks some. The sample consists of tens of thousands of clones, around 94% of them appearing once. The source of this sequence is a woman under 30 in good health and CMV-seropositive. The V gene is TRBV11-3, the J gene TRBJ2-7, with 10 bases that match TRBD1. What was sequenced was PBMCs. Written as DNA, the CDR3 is TGTGCCAGCAGCTTGGGTGGGACAGGGGACGAGCAGTACTTC. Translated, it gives CASSLGGTGDEQYF.